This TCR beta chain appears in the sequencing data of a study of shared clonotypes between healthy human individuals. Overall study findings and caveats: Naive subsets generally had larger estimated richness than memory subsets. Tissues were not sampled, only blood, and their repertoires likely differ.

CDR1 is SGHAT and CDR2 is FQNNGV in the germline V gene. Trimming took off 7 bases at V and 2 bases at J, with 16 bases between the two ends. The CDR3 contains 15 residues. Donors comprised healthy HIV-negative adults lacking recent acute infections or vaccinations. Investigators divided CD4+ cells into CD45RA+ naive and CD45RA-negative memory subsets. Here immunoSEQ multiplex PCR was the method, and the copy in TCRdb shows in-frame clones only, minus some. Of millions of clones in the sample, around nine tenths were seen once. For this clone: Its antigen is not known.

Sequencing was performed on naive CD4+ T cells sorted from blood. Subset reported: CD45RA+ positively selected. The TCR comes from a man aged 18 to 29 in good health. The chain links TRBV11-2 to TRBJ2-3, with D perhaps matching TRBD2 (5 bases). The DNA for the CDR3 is TGTGCCAGCACGTGGAGTAGCGACGTCACAGATACGCAGTATTTT. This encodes CASTWSSDVTDTQYF.